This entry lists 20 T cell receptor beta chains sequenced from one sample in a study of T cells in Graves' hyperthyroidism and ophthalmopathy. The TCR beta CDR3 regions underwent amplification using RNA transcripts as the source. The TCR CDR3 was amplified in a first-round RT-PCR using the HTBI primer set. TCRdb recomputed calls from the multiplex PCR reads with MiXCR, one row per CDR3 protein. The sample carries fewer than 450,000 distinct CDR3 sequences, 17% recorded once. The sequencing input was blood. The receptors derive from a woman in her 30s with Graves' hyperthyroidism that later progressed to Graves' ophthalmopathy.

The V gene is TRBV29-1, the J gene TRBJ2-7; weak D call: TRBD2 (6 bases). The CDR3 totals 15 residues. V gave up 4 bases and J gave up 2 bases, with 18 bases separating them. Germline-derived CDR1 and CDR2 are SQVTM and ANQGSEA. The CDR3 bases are TGCAGCGTTGTGGGAGGACTAACGGAACCCTACGAGCAGTACTTC. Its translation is CSVVGGLTEPYEQYF.

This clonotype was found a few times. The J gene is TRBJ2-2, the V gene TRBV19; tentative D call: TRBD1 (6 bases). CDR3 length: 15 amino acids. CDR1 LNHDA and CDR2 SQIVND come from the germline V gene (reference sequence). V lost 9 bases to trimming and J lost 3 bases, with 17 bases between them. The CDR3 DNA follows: TGTGCCAGCCGTGCACGGACAGACCACACCGGGGAGCTGTTTTTT. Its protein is CASRARTDHTGELFF.

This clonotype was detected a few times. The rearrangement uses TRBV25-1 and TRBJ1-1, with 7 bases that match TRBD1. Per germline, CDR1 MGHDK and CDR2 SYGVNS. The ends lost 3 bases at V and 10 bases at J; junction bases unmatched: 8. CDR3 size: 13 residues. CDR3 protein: CASSDSDRVGAFF. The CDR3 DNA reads TGTGCCAGCAGTGACTCCGACAGGGTTGGAGCTTTCTTT.

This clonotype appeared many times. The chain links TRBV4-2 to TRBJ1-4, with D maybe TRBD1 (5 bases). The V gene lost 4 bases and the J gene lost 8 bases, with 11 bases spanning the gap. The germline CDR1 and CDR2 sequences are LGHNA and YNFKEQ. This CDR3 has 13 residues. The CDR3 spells CASSPRRDEKLFF. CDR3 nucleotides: TGTGCCAGCAGCCCGAGAAGGGACGAAAAACTGTTTTTT.

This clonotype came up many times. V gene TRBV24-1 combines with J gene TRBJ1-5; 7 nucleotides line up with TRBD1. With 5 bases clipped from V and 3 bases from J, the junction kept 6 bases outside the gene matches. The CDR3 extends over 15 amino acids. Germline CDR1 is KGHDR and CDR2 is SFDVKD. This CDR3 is CATSGSTGYNQPQHF. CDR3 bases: TGTGCCACCAGTGGATCGACAGGGTACAATCAGCCCCAGCATTTT.

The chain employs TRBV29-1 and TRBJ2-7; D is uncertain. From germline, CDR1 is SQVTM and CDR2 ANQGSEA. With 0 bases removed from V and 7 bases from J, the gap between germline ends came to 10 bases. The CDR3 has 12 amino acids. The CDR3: CSVEDLGSEQYF. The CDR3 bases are TGCAGCGTTGAAGATCTCGGGTCAGAGCAGTACTTC.

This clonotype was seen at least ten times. The CDR3 sequence is CAISEYTEAFF. The CDR3 DNA reads TGTGCCATCAGTGAGTACACTGAAGCTTTCTTT. The V and J genes are TRBV10-3 and TRBJ1-1; D gene unclear. The CDR3 loop spans 11 amino acids. V dropped 1 base and J dropped 3 bases, with 0 bases sitting between them. Germline CDR1 and CDR2: ENHRY and SYGVKD.

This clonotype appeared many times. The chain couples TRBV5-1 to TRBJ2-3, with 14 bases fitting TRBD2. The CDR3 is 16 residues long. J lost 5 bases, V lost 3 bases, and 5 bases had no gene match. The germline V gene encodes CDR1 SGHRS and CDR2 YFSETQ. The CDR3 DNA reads TGCGCCAGCAGCTCGGGACTAGCGGGAGCGGGAGATACGCAGTATTTT. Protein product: CASSSGLAGAGDTQYF.

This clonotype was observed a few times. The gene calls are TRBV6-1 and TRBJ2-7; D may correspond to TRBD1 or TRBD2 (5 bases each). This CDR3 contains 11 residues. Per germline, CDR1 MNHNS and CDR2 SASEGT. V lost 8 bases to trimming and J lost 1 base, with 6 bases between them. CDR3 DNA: TGTGCCAGCTGGGGGTCCTACGAGCAGTACTTC. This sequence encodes CASWGSYEQYF.

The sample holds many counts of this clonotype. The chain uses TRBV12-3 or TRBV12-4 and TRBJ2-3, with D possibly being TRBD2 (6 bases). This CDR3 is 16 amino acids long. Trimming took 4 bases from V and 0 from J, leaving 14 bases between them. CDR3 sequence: CASSSGTEFSTDTQYF. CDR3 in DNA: TGTGCCAGCAGTTCCGGGACTGAGTTTAGCACAGATACGCAGTATTTT.

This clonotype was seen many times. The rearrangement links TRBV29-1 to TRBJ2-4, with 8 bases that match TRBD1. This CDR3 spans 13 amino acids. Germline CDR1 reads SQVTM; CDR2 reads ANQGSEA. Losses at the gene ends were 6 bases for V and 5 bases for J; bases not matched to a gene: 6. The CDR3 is CSVPGQGENIQYF. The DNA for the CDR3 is TGCAGCGTGCCAGGACAGGGCGAAAACATTCAGTACTTC.

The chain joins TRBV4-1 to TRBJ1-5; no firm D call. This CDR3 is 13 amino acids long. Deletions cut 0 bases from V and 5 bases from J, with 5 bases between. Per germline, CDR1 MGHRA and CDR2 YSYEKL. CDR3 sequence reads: CASSQDSYQPQHF. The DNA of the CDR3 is TGCGCCAGCAGCCAAGATTCGTATCAGCCCCAGCATTTT.

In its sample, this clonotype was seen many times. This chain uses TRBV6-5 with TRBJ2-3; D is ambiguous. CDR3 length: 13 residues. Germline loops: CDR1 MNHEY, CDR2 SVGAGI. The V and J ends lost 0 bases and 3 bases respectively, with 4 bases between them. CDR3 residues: CASSYSGTDTQYF. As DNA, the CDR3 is TGTGCCAGCAGTTACTCGGGTACAGATACGCAGTATTTT.

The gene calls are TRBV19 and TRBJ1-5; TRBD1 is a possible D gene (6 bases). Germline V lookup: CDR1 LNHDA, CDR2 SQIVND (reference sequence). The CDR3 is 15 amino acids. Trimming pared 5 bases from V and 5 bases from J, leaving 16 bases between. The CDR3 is CASSWTDRSHQPQHF. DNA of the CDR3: TGTGCCAGTAGTTGGACAGATCGAAGTCATCAGCCCCAGCATTTT.

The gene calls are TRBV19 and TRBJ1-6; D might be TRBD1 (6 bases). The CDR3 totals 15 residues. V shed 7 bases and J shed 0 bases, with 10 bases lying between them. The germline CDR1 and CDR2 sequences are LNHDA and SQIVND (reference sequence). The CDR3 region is CASKGGSSYNSPLHF. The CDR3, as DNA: TGTGCCAGTAAGGGGGGGAGCTCCTATAATTCACCCCTCCACTTT.

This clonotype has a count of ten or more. CDR3 nucleotides: TGTGCCAGCAGTACGACTAACAGGGGATGGGTCAACGAGCAGTTCTTC. Translated, it gives CASSTTNRGWVNEQFF. V and J are TRBV28 and TRBJ2-1; 7 bases map to TRBD1. The J segment lost 10 bases and the V segment lost 5 bases, leaving 17 bases of the junction unmatched. The length of the CDR3 is 16 residues. Germline assignment: CDR1 MDHEN and CDR2 SYDVKM.

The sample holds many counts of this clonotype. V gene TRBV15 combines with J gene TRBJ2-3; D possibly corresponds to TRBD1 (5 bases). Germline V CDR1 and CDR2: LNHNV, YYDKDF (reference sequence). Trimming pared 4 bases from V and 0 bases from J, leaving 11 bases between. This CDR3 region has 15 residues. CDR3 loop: CATSTNRPSTDTQYF. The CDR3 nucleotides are TGTGCCACCAGCACTAACAGGCCTAGCACAGATACGCAGTATTTT.

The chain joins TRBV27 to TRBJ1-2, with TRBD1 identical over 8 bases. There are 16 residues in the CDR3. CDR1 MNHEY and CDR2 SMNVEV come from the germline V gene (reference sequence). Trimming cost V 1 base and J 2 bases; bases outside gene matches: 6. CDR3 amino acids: CASSLFSRQGNYGYTF. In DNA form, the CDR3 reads TGTGCCAGCAGTTTATTTTCACGACAGGGGAACTATGGCTACACCTTC.

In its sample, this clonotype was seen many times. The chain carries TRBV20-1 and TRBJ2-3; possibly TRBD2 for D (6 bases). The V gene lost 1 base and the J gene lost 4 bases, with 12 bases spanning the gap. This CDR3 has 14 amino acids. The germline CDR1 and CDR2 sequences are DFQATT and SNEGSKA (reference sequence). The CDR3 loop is CSARGLAQADTQYF. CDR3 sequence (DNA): TGCAGTGCTAGAGGGCTAGCGCAAGCAGATACGCAGTATTTT.

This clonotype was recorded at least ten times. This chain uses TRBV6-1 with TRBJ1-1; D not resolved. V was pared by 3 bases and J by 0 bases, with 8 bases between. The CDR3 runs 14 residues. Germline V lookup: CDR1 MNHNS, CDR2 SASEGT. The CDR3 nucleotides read TGTGCCAGCAGTGAGCGCAAAATGAACACTGAAGCTTTCTTT. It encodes CASSERKMNTEAFF.